One sample yielded the 32 T cell receptor beta chains listed below, sequenced in a study of blood T cell repertoires in COVID-19. The data were produced by immunoSEQ multiplex PCR, yet TCRdb's version contains in-frame clones alone and is incomplete. There are about 230,000 clones in the sample; 80% to 90% occur only once, and approximately 2% lies in the top ten. Specimen: peripheral blood. All receptors come from a man aged 35-49 years who had recovered from COVID-19.

J is TRBJ1-1 and V is TRBV2, with D perhaps TRBD1 (6 bases). From germline, CDR1 is SNHLY and CDR2 FYNNEI. This CDR3 spans 13 amino acids. V lost 3 bases and J lost 8, with 13 bases in between. The CDR3 bases are TGTGCCAGCAGTGAGCGGGCAGGGGAGGAAGCTTTCTTT. Residues: CASSERAGEEAFF.

The chain employs TRBV18 and TRBJ2-3, with unresolved D. Germline-derived CDR1 and CDR2 are KGHSH and LQKENI. CDR3 size: 11 residues. The germline V and J ends were trimmed by 6 bases and 3 bases, with 4 bases remaining between them. The CDR3 spells CASSPTDTQYF. The CDR3 DNA reads as TGTGCCAGCTCTCCTACAGATACGCAGTATTTT. Full variable domain (missing parts from reference TRBV18 and TRBJ2-3): NAGVMQNPRHLVRRRGQEARLRCSPMKGHSHVYWYRQLPEEGLKFMVYLQKENIIDESGMPKERFSAEFPKEGPSILRIQQVVRGDSAAYFCASSPTDTQYFGPGTRLTVL.

This chain links TRBV6-2 or TRBV6-3 with TRBJ2-1; 11 positions match TRBD2. Germline loops: CDR1 MNHEY, CDR2 SVGEGT. This CDR3 is 15 amino acids long. Germline trimming cut 6 bases from V and 4 bases from J; bases unmatched to any gene: 5. The CDR3 DNA is TGTGCCAGCAGCGTCACTAGCGGGGGTTACAATGAGCAGTTCTTC. It yields the protein CASSVTSGGYNEQFF.

The CDR3 region is CASSPQGASNYGYTF. The CDR3 DNA is TGTGCCAGCAGTCCCCAAGGGGCCAGTAACTATGGCTACACCTTC. The V and J genes are TRBV6-5 and TRBJ1-2; D possibly corresponds to TRBD1 (5 bases). Deletions cut 5 bases from V and 1 base from J, with 14 bases between. Per the germline V gene, CDR1 is MNHEY and CDR2 is SVGAGI. This CDR3 is built from 15 residues.

The J gene is TRBJ2-3, the V gene TRBV18; no definite D call. The length of the CDR3 is 13 residues. Per germline, CDR1 KGHSH and CDR2 LQKENI. The ends were cut back, 0 bases at V and 6 bases at J, with 7 bases in the middle. CDR3 coding DNA: TGTGCCAGCTCACCACCCCCGCGGGATACGCAGTATTTT. As protein: CASSPPPRDTQYF.

The CDR3 is CASSQEAAADTQYF. Here the CDR3 DNA reads TGCGCCAGCAGCCAAGAAGCGGCGGCGGATACGCAGTATTTT. This chain connects TRBV4-3 to TRBJ2-3, with D possibly being TRBD2 (5 bases). V gave up 0 bases and J gave up 6 bases, with 10 bases separating them. Germline V CDR1 and CDR2: LGHNA, YSLEER. The CDR3 extends over 14 amino acids.

The chain recombines TRBV5-1 with TRBJ2-7; 9 bases align to TRBD1. The CDR3 has 15 amino acids. The germline V gene has CDR1 SGHRS and CDR2 YFSETQ. J lost 5 bases, V lost 4 bases, and 10 bases had no gene match. CDR3 nucleotide sequence: TGCGCCAGCAGCATGACATGGGACAGGGAACACGAGCAGTACTTC. Amino acid sequence: CASSMTWDREHEQYF. Using reference TRBV5-1 and TRBJ2-7 for the parts outside the CDR3, the full variable domain is KAGVTQTPRYLIKTRGQQVTLSCSPISGHRSVSWYQQTPGQGLQFLFEYFSETQRNKGNFPGRFSGRQFSNSRSEMNVSTLELGDSALYLCASSMTWDREHEQYFGPGTRLTVT.

This chain uses TRBV19 with TRBJ1-3; D is possibly TRBD1 (6 bases). CDR3 size: 15 residues. The germline V and J ends were trimmed by 6 bases and 8 bases, with 20 bases remaining between them. In germline, CDR1 is LNHDA, CDR2 SQIVND (reference sequence). This CDR3 is CASRTLQGLRDTIYF. The CDR3 DNA is TGTGCCAGTAGGACCTTACAGGGTTTGCGTGACACCATATATTTT.

The rearrangement uses TRBV21-1 and TRBJ1-6; the DNA was not used to check the table's D call, TRBD1. TRBV21-1 is noted as a pseudogene. The CDR3 has 15 amino acids. CDR3 sequence reads: CASTFLTGYNSPLHF. The CDR3, as DNA: TGTGCCAGCACCTTCCTTACAGGCTATAATTCACCCCTCCACTTT.

The V and J genes are TRBV6-1 and TRBJ1-2, with 9 bases aligning to TRBD1. The germline CDR1 and CDR2 sequences are MNHNS and SASEGT. CDR3 length equals 15 residues. The ends lost 1 base at V and 7 bases at J; junction bases unmatched: 7. The CDR3 region is CASSEEQGALGGYTF. Here the CDR3 DNA reads TGTGCCAGCAGTGAAGAACAGGGGGCCCTTGGTGGCTACACCTTC.

This sequence joins TRBV19 and TRBJ1-2, with 10 bases identical to TRBD1. The CDR3 loop spans 19 amino acids. V gave up 3 bases and J gave up 0 bases; unmatched junction bases: 13. Germline loops: CDR1 LNHDA, CDR2 SQIVND (reference sequence). For the CDR3, the DNA is TGTGCCAGTAGTATGAATCGGGACAGGGGCCTACCTACTAACTATGGCTACACCTTC. Protein sequence: CASSMNRDRGLPTNYGYTF. The whole variable domain, filled in from reference TRBV19 and TRBJ1-2, reads DGGITQSPKYLFRKEGQNVTLSCEQNLNHDAMYWYRQDPGQGLRLIYYSQIVNDFQKGDIAEGYSVSREKKESFPLTVTSAQKNPTAFYLCASSMNRDRGLPTNYGYTFGSGTRLTVV.

This clone was detected once. This chain links TRBV10-3 with TRBJ2-5; 7 bases match TRBD1. V was clipped by 7 bases and J by 5 bases; unmatched bases: 10. Germline V gene lookup returns CDR1 ENHRY and CDR2 SYGVKD. The CDR3 has 14 amino acids. As DNA, the CDR3 is TGTGCCATCAATAACAGGGGTGATGGGGAGACCCAGTACTTC. It codes for CAINNRGDGETQYF.

This chain links TRBV27 with TRBJ2-5, with a weak D call TRBD2 (7 bases). V lost 6 bases, J lost 1 base, and 15 bases lay in between. The CDR3 is 15 amino acids. Germline assignment: CDR1 MNHEY and CDR2 SMNVEV (reference sequence). CDR3 in amino acids: CASSSGTLGQETQYF. The CDR3 coding sequence is TGTGCCAGCAGCAGCGGGACACTCGGCCAAGAGACCCAGTACTTC.

This chain links TRBV5-1 with TRBJ2-7, with D uncertain. V lost 1 base and J lost 0, with 8 bases in between. The CDR3 spans 14 residues. Germline V gene data show CDR1 as SGHRS and CDR2 as YFSETQ. The CDR3 reads CASSLIPGSYEQYF. The CDR3 DNA follows: TGCGCCAGCAGCTTGATCCCCGGCTCCTACGAGCAGTACTTC.

This chain joins TRBV15 and TRBJ1-2; no definite D call. Trimming stripped 3 bases from V and 4 bases from J, with 12 bases between. The CDR3 has 14 residues. Per germline, CDR1 LNHNV and CDR2 YYDKDF (reference sequence). Written as DNA, the CDR3 is TGTGCCACCAGCAGGGGTGGAGATTCCTATGGCTACACCTTC. It encodes CATSRGGDSYGYTF.

There are a few counts of this clone. The genes are TRBV19 and TRBJ2-7, with 7 bases matching TRBD1. V was clipped by 3 bases and J by 3 bases; unmatched bases: 5. There are 14 residues in the CDR3. Germline V gene lookup returns CDR1 LNHDA and CDR2 SQIVND (reference sequence). CDR3 amino acids: CASSIEGQSYEQYF. For the CDR3, the DNA is TGTGCCAGTAGTATCGAGGGACAGAGCTACGAGCAGTACTTC. Supplemented by reference TRBV19 and TRBJ2-7, the full variable domain reads DGGITQSPKYLFRKEGQNVTLSCEQNLNHDAMYWYRQDPGQGLRLIYYSQIVNDFQKGDIAEGYSVSREKKESFPLTVTSAQKNPTAFYLCASSIEGQSYEQYFGPGTRLTVT.

This chain joins TRBV18 and TRBJ2-7; 9 nucleotides agree with TRBD1. Trimming removed 3 bases from V and 2 bases from J; junction bases left unmatched: 8. There are 16 residues in the CDR3. Germline V gene data show CDR1 as KGHSH and CDR2 as LQKENI. CDR3 in DNA: TGTGCCAGCTCACCCGGGACAGGGTCCGATACCTACGAGCAGTACTTC. Its translation is CASSPGTGSDTYEQYF.

The chain couples TRBV5-1 to TRBJ2-1; D is perhaps TRBD1 (5 bases). This CDR3 region has 14 residues. V was cut by 6 bases and J by 7 bases, with 17 bases left in between. Looked up from germline, CDR1 is SGHRS and CDR2 is YFSETQ. CDR3 sequence reads: CASKGRVFSNEQFF. The CDR3 bases are TGCGCCAGCAAGGGCAGGGTGTTCTCGAATGAGCAGTTCTTC.

The chain uses TRBV6-5 and TRBJ1-2; possible D gene TRBD1, 6 bases. Germline V gene sequence: CDR1 MNHEY, CDR2 SVGAGI. The V and J ends lost 2 bases and 5 bases respectively, with 18 bases between them. CDR3 length: 16 amino acids. In DNA form, the CDR3 reads TGTGCCAGCAGTTACGACCCGCAGGGGAGCAGATATGGCTACACCTTC. This sequence encodes CASSYDPQGSRYGYTF.

The chain carries TRBV3-1 (or the pseudogene TRBV3-2) and TRBJ2-7, with a tentative D call TRBD2 (6 bases). CDR3 size: 13 residues. The V end lost 4 bases, the J end lost 3 bases, and 10 bases lay between the germline ends. Germline V gene data show CDR1 as LGHDT and CDR2 as YNNKEL (reference sequence). CDR3: CASSPPGDYEQYF. In nucleotides, the CDR3 is TGTGCCAGCAGCCCCCCGGGAGACTACGAGCAGTACTTC.

This clone was recorded once. A junction end diverges from the germline sequence, so it may reflect a read error. The chain uses TRBV16 and TRBJ2-7; unclear D gene. This CDR3 is built from 12 residues. Germline lookup yields CDR1 KGHSY and CDR2 FQNENV. As DNA, the CDR3 is TGTGCCAGCAGCCAATCGGGCGAGCCCTCCCGCTTC. It yields the protein CASSQSGEPSRF.

The chain links TRBV7-9 to TRBJ2-2; 10 bases are shared with TRBD2. V shed 5 bases and J 4 bases; nucleotides not matched to a gene: 7. Germline CDR1 and CDR2: SEHNR and FQNEAQ (reference sequence). The CDR3 extends over 16 amino acids. The CDR3 coding sequence is TGTGCCAGCAGCGGACTAGCGGAGGATTCCACCGGGGAGCTGTTTTTT. Its protein product is CASSGLAEDSTGELFF.

The sample holds a few counts of this clone. The rearrangement links TRBV10-3 to TRBJ1-2; 9 bases are a match to TRBD1. The germline CDR1 and CDR2 sequences are ENHRY and SYGVKD. CDR3 length: 13 amino acids. After removal of 6 bases from V and 6 bases from J, the junction contained 5 bases not matched to a gene. The DNA for the CDR3 is TGTGCCATCAGACAGGACAGGGGAAATGGCTACACCTTC. It is translated as CAIRQDRGNGYTF.

This sequence joins TRBV5-1 and TRBJ2-5, with TRBD1 as a possible D gene (6 bases). The V gene lost 4 bases and the J gene lost 0 bases, with 10 bases spanning the gap. CDR3 size: 14 residues. Germline CDR1 and CDR2: SGHRS and YFSETQ. CDR3 DNA: TGCGCCAGCAGCCCGGACAGCCACCAAGAGACCCAGTACTTC. Its translation: CASSPDSHQETQYF.

The V call is TRBV6-5, the J call TRBJ1-1; D ambiguous. Germline assignment: CDR1 MNHEY and CDR2 SVGAGI. The CDR3 has 15 residues. The V and J ends lost 6 bases and 1 base respectively, with 15 bases between them. The CDR3 loop reads CASSPKSDWNTEAFF. In nucleotides, the CDR3 is TGTGCCAGCAGCCCGAAGAGCGACTGGAACACTGAAGCTTTCTTT.

The V call is TRBV7-2, the J call TRBJ2-1; 13 bases line up with TRBD2. CDR1 SGHTA and CDR2 FQGNSA come from the germline V gene. V shed 0 bases, J shed 7 bases, and the junction held 6 bases outside the gene matches. The CDR3 totals 17 residues. The CDR3 DNA is TGTGCCAGCAGCTTAGCCCCACTAGCGGGGGGGCGGAATGAGCAGTTCTTC. Translation: CASSLAPLAGGRNEQFF.

The chain couples TRBV30 to TRBJ1-2; D not resolved. The germline V gene has CDR1 GTSNPN and CDR2 SVGIG (reference sequence). The CDR3 consists of 12 residues. V lost 1 base to trimming and J lost 0 bases, with 3 bases between them. CDR3 DNA sequence: TGTGCCTGGAGTGCTGCTAACTATGGCTACACCTTC. This sequence encodes CAWSAANYGYTF.

At least ten counts were recorded for this clone. The chain is built from TRBV7-2 and TRBJ1-5; D is unresolved. V was clipped by 5 bases and J by 0 bases, with 14 bases between them. Germline V CDR1 and CDR2: SGHTA, FQGNSA. The CDR3 spans 16 residues. The chain's CDR3 is CASSVHTVDSNQPQHF. The DNA of the CDR3 is TGTGCCAGCAGCGTACACACAGTGGATAGCAATCAGCCCCAGCATTTT.

The chain carries TRBV3-1 (or the pseudogene TRBV3-2) and TRBJ1-3; D ambiguous. CDR3 size: 17 residues. Germline V gene data show CDR1 as LGHDT and CDR2 as YNNKEL (reference sequence). V was cut by 2 bases and J by 1 base, with 15 bases left in between. The CDR3 nucleotides are TGTGCCAGCAGCCAAAGGCCCGGTGGCAGGTCTGGAAACACCATATATTTT. Translated: CASSQRPGGRSGNTIYF.

The gene calls are TRBV6-1 and TRBJ2-1; tentative D call: TRBD1 (6 bases). V shed 2 bases and J shed 8 bases, with 13 bases lying between them. CDR3 length: 14 amino acids. Germline V CDR1 and CDR2: MNHNS, SASEGT. In DNA, the CDR3 is TGTGCCAGCAGTGAACAATCCAGGGGCGATGAGCAGTTCTTC. Its protein product is CASSEQSRGDEQFF.

The chain has TRBV5-6 and TRBJ2-1; 8 bases match TRBD2. CDR3 size: 18 residues. The germline V gene encodes CDR1 SGHDT and CDR2 YYEEEE. V shed 0 bases, J shed 1 base, and the junction held 9 bases outside the gene matches. The CDR3 here is CASSLARRGARSYNEQFF. CDR3 DNA: TGTGCCAGCAGCTTGGCCCGGCGGGGGGCGAGGTCCTACAATGAGCAGTTCTTC.

V is TRBV18 and J is TRBJ2-5; 10 bases fit TRBD2. Trimming cost V 5 bases and J 2 bases; bases outside gene matches: 2. Germline loops: CDR1 KGHSH, CDR2 LQKENI. CDR3 length equals 14 residues. Written as DNA, the CDR3 is TGTGCCAGCTCAGAACTAGCGGGACAAGAGACCCAGTACTTC. The encoded protein is CASSELAGQETQYF.